This is a list of T cell receptor beta chains from one sample in a study of CXCR3-negative and CXCR3-positive naive CD8 T cells. With the 5' RACE reads reprocessed, TCRdb shows one record per CDR3 protein and no DNA. This sample's table has over 100,000 distinct CDR3 sequences. The source material was naive CXCR3- CD8+ T cells from blood. Source of these receptors: a human donor in good health. Some clones in this sample may be carry-over from other donors' samples. Both conserved end residues are part of each CDR3.

V gene: TRBV4-3; J gene: TRBJ1-1; CDR3 protein: CASSQEGYLSTVNTEAFF
V gene: TRBV4-2; J gene: TRBJ2-1; CDR3 protein: CASSQVSNEQFF
V gene: TRBV20-1; J gene: TRBJ2-5; CDR3 protein: CSARPLGDGFQETQYF
V gene: TRBV4-1; J gene: TRBJ2-1; CDR3 protein: CASSQGVGLYNEQFF
V gene: TRBV7-2; J gene: TRBJ2-7; CDR3 protein: CASSPHFSKHYEQYF
V gene: TRBV6-2/TRBV6-3; J gene: TRBJ2-5; CDR3 protein: CASSYSRDPLAGAGTFQETQYF
V gene: TRBV3-1; J gene: TRBJ2-7; CDR3 protein: CASSQGRNSYEQYF
V gene: TRBV5-1; J gene: TRBJ2-5; CDR3 protein: CASSSVSSETQYF
V gene: TRBV29-1; J gene: TRBJ1-2; CDR3 protein: CSAWDGPYGYIF
V gene: TRBV5-1; J gene: TRBJ2-1; CDR3 protein: CASSFLAPTYNEQFF
V gene: TRBV28; J gene: TRBJ2-6; CDR3 protein: CASSDTSGANVLTF
V gene: TRBV28; J gene: TRBJ2-2; CDR3 protein: CASSLLSVTGELFF
V gene: TRBV20-1; J gene: TRBJ2-2; CDR3 protein: CSARSIRRQTTGELFF
V gene: TRBV7-2; J gene: TRBJ2-2; CDR3 protein: CASSSDSGVAAGELFF
V gene: TRBV12-3/TRBV12-4; J gene: TRBJ2-1; CDR3 protein: CASSFSGTSSFNEQFF
V gene: TRBV11-2; J gene: TRBJ2-3; CDR3 protein: CASSSRGQGASDTQYF
V gene: TRBV4-1; J gene: TRBJ2-7; CDR3 protein: CASSQAGTGGYEQYF
V gene: TRBV13; J gene: TRBJ2-1; CDR3 protein: CASSLQHLAANEQFF